The table lists the clone carrying this T cell receptor beta chain with a count of one. As yet, its antigen is unknown. The CDR3 is made up of 12 amino acids. V shed 1 base and J shed 10 bases, with 10 bases lying between them. The data derive from a study of Ad26.COV2.S vaccination and SARS-CoV-2 variants. Overall study context: Intramuscularly, Ad26.COV2.S was given either once or twice, 56 days apart. Study-wide points: Vaccinated and placebo-treated recipients had similar non-spike TCR breadth.

As to treatment: some 19 received Ad26.COV2.S at low or high dose, single or two shots; about 5 received placebo; per-sample allocation not given. It was on day 63 after the first vaccine or placebo injection that samples were taken. Donation was by an adult aged 18-55 years who was in Boston. The shot given was an Ad26 vector that makes Wuhan-strain SARS-CoV-2 spike. Libraries were prepared by immunoSEQ multiplex PCR; TCRdb keeps only in-frame clonotypes and omits some of them. This table holds roughly 420,000 clones, approximately 89% found once. The material was peripheral blood, obtained in a trial of Ad26.COV2.S vaccine versus placebo. The chain recombines TRBV12-3 or TRBV12-4 with TRBJ1-1; tentative D call: TRBD1 (6 bases). This TCR was sampled from a person between 18 and 65 years old who received the Ad26.COV2.S COVID-19 vaccine or a placebo. In DNA, the CDR3 is TGTGCCAGCAGTTTAGTTCAGGGGATAGCTTTCTTT. Protein: CASSLVQGIAFF.